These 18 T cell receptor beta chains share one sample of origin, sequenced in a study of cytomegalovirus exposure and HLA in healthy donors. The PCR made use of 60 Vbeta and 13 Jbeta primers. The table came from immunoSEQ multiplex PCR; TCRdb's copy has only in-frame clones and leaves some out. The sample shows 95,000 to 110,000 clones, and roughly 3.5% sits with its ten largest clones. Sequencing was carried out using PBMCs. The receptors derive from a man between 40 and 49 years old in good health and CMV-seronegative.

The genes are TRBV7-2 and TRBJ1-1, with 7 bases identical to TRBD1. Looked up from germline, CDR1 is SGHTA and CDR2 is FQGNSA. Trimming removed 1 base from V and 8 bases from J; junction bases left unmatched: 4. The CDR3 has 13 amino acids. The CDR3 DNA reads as TGTGCCAGCAGCTTAGAAAGGGGGCGAGAAGCTTTCTTT. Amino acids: CASSLERGREAFF.

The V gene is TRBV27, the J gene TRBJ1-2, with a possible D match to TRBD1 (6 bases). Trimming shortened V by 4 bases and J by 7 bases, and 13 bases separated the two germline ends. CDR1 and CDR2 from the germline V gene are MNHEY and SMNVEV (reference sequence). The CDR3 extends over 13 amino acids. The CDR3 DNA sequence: TGTGCCAGCAGTTCACCGGGACACGGTGGCTACACCTTC. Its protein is CASSSPGHGGYTF.

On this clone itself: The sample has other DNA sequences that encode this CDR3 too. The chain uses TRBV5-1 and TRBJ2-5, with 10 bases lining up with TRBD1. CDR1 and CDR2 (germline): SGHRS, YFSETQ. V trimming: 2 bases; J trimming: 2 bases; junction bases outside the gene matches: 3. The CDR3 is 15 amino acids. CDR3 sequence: CASSLTGQGQETQYF. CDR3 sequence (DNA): TGCGCCAGCAGCTTAACGGGACAGGGGCAAGAGACCCAGTACTTC. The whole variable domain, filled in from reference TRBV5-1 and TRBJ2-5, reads KAGVTQTPRYLIKTRGQQVTLSCSPISGHRSVSWYQQTPGQGLQFLFEYFSETQRNKGNFPGRFSGRQFSNSRSEMNVSTLELGDSALYLCASSLTGQGQETQYFGPGTRLLVL.

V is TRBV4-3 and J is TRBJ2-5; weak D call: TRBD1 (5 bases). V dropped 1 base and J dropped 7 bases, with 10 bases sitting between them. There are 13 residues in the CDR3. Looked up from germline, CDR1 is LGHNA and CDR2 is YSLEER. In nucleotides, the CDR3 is TGCGCCAGCAGCCAAGTAACTCAGGGGACCCAGTACTTC. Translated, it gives CASSQVTQGTQYF.

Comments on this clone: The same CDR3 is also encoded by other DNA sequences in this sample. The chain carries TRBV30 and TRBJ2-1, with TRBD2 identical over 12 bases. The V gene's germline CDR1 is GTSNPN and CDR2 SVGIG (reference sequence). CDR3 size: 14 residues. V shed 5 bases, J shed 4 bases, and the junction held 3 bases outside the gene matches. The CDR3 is CAWGTSGGYNEQFF. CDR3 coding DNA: TGTGCCTGGGGTACTAGCGGGGGGTACAATGAGCAGTTCTTC.

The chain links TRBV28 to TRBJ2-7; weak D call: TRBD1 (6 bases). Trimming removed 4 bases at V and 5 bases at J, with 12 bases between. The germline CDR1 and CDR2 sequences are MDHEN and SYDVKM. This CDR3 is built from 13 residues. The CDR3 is CASSSTGLNEQYF. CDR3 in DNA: TGTGCCAGCAGTTCTACAGGGCTGAACGAGCAGTACTTC.

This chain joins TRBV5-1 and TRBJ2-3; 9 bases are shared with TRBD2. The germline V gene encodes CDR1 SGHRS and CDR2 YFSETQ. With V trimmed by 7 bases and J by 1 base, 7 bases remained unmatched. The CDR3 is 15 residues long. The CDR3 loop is CASGPAGGGTDTQYF. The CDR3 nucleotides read TGCGCCAGCGGGCCAGCGGGGGGCGGCACAGATACGCAGTATTTT.

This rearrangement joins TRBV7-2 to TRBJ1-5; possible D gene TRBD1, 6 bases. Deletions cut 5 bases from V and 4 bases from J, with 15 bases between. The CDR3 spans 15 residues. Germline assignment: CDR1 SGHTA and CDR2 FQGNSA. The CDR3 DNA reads TGTGCCAGCAGCCCGGGGGGGGGCACTAATCAGCCCCAGCATTTT. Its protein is CASSPGGGTNQPQHF.

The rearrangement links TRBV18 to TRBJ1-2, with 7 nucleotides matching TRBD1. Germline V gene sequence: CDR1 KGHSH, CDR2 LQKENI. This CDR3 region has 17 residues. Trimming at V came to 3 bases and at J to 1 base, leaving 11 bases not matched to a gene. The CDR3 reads CASSPGTDIRFNYGYTF. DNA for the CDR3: TGTGCCAGCTCACCCGGGACAGATATCCGCTTTAACTATGGCTACACCTTC. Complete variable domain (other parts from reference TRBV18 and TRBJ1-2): NAGVMQNPRHLVRRRGQEARLRCSPMKGHSHVYWYRQLPEEGLKFMVYLQKENIIDESGMPKERFSAEFPKEGPSILRIQQVVRGDSAAYFCASSPGTDIRFNYGYTFGSGTRLTVV.

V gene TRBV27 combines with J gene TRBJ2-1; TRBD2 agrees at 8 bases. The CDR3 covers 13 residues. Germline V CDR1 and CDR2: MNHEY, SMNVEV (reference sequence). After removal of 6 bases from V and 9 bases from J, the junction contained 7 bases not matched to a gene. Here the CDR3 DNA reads TGTGCCAGCAGGGATGGACTAGCAGGTGAGCAGTTCTTC. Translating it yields CASRDGLAGEQFF.

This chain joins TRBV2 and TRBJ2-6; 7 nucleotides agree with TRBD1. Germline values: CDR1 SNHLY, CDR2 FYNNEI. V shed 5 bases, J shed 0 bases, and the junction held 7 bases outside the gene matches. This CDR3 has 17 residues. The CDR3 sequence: CASSPGTVPSGANVLTF. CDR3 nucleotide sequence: TGTGCCAGCAGTCCCGGGACAGTTCCCTCTGGGGCCAACGTCCTGACTTTC.

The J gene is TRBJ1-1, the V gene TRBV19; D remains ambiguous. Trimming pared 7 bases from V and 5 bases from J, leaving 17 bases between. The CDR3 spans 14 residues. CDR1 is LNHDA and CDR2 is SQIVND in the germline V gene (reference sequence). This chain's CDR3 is CASIATHGNTEAFF. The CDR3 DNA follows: TGTGCCAGTATAGCCACACACGGTAATACTGAAGCTTTCTTT.

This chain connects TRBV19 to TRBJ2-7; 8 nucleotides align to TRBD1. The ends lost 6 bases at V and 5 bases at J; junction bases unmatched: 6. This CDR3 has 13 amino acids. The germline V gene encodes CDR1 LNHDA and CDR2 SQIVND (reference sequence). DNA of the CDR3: TGTGCCAGTAGAAGGCAGGGGGCAGACGAGCAGTACTTC. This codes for CASRRQGADEQYF.

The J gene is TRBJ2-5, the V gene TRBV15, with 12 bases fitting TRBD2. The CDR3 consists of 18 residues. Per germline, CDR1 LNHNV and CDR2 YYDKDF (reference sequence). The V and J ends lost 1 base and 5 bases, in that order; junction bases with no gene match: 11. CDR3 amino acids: CATSRASSLAGGRETQYF. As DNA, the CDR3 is TGTGCCACCAGCAGAGCGTCCTCCCTAGCGGGGGGGCGGGAGACCCAGTACTTC.

CDR3 sequence: CASSLPQVSTLRGYTF. CDR3 in DNA: TGTGCCAGCAGCTTGCCACAGGTTTCGACTTTACGTGGCTACACCTTC. The chain links TRBV7-2 to TRBJ1-2; D may be TRBD1 (5 bases). The ends were cut back, 3 bases at V and 7 bases at J, with 21 bases in the middle. Germline loops: CDR1 SGHTA, CDR2 FQGNSA. CDR3 length: 16 residues.

CDR3 DNA: TGTGCCAGCAGGGAGAATAATGAAAAACTGTTTTTT. Protein product: CASRENNEKLFF. The rearrangement joins TRBV6-1 to TRBJ1-4; no clear D gene. There are 12 residues in the CDR3. V lost 6 bases, J lost 4 bases, and 6 bases lay in between. Germline CDR1 MNHNS, CDR2 SASEGT.

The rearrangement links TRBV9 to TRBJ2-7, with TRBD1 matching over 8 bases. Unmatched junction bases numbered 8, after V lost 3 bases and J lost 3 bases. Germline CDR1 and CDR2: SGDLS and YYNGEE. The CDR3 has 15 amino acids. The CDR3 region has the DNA TGTGCCAGCAGCGGAAATACCGGGACAGGCTACGAGCAGTACTTC. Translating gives CASSGNTGTGYEQYF. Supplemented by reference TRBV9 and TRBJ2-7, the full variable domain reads DSGVTQTPKHLITATGQRVTLRCSPRSGDLSVYWYQQSLDQGLQFLIQYYNGEERAKGNILERFSAQQFPDLHSELNLSSLELGDSALYFCASSGNTGTGYEQYFGPGTRLTVT.

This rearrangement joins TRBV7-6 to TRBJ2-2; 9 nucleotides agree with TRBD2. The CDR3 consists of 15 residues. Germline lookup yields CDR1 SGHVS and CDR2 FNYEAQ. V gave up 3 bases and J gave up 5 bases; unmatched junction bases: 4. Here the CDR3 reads CASSFSSGATGELFF. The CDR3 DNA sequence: TGTGCCAGCAGCTTTTCTAGCGGGGCTACCGGGGAGCTGTTTTTT.